The sequence of this TCR beta chain was determined in a study of Graves' ophthalmopathy and Graves' hyperthyroidism. This clonotype was observed a few times. Amplification of TCR beta CDR3 regions used RNA transcripts. HTBI primers served in a first-round RT-PCR, which a second-round multiplex PCR followed. From the multiplex PCR reads, TCRdb called clonotypes with MiXCR, one entry per CDR3 protein. The data show some 350,000 distinct CDR3 sequences, about 15% seen once. The sequenced material came from peripheral blood. This TCR derives from an adult woman with stable Graves' hyperthyroidism.

As DNA, the CDR3 is TGTGCCAGCAGGGGGACAGGGGTCGAGACCCAGTACTTC. Translating it yields CASRGTGVETQYF. The J gene is TRBJ2-5, the V gene TRBV6-5; 10 nucleotides agree with TRBD1. The CDR3 totals 13 residues. The germline gives CDR1 MNHEY, CDR2 SVGAGI. The V gene end was trimmed by 6 bases and the J gene end by 5 bases; junction bases not matched to a gene: 3.